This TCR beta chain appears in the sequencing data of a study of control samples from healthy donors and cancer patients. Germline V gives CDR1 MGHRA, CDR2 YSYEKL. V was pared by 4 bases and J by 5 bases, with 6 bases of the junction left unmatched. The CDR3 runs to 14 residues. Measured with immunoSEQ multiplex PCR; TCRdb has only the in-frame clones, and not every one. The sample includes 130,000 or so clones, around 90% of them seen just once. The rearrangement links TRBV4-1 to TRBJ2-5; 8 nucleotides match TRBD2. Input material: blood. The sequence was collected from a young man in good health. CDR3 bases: TGCGCCAGCAGCCGCTTAGCGGGGAGGGAGACCCAGTACTTC. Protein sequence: CASSRLAGRETQYF.